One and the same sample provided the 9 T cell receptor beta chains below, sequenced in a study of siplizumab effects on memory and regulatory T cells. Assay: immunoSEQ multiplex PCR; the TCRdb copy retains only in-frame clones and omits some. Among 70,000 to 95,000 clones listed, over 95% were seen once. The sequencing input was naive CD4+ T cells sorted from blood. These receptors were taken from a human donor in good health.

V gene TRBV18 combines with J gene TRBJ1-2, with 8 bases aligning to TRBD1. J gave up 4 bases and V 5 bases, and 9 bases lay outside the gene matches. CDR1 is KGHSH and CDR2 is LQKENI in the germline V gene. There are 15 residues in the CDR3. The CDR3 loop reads CASSSPTGASYGYTF. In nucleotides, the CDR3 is TGTGCCAGCTCATCGCCGACAGGGGCCAGCTATGGCTACACCTTC.

The CDR3 region is CASSLGGTLSYEQYF. CDR3 bases: TGTGCCAGCAGCTTAGGAGGGACGCTCTCCTACGAGCAGTACTTC. This chain uses TRBV7-2 with TRBJ2-7, with D possibly called TRBD1 or TRBD2 (5 bases each). Trimming took off 1 base at V and 0 bases at J, with 10 bases between the two ends. This CDR3 comprises 15 residues. Germline CDR1 is SGHTA and CDR2 is FQGNSA.

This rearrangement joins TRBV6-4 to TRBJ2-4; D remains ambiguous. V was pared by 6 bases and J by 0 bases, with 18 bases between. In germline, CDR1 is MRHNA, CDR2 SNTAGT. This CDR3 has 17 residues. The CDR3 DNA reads TGTGCCAGCAGCTATCGGACCCTACTAATAGCCAAAAACATTCAGTACTTC. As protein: CASSYRTLLIAKNIQYF.

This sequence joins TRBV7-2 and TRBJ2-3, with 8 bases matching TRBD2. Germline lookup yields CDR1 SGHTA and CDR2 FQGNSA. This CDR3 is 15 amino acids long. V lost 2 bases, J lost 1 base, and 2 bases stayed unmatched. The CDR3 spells CASSLMGLGTDTQYF. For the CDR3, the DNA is TGTGCCAGCAGCTTAATGGGACTAGGCACAGATACGCAGTATTTT. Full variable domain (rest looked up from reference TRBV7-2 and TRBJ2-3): GAGVSQSPSNKVTEKGKDVELRCDPISGHTALYWYRQSLGQGLEFLIYFQGNSAPDKSGLPSDRFSAERTGGSVSTLTIQRTQQEDSAVYLCASSLMGLGTDTQYFGPGTRLTVL.

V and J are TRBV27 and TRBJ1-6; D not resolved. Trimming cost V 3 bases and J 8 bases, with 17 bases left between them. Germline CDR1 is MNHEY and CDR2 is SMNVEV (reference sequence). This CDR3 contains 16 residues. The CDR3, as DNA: TGTGCCAGCAGTTTTTTTGGGAGGCTCGGAGATTCACCCCTCCACTTT. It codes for CASSFFGRLGDSPLHF.

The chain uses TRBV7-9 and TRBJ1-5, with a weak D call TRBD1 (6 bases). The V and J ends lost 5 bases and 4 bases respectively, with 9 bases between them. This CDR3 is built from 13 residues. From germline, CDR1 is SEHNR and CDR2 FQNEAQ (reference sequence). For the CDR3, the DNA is TGTGCCAGCAGCGCCGGACAGAATCAGCCCCAGCATTTT. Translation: CASSAGQNQPQHF.

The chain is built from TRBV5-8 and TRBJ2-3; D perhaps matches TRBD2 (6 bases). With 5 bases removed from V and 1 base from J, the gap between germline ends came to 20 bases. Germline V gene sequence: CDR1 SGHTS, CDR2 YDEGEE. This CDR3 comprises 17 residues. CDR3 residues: CASSFAGLRSGTDTQYF. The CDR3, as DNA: TGTGCCAGCAGTTTCGCGGGGCTACGGTCCGGCACAGATACGCAGTATTTT.

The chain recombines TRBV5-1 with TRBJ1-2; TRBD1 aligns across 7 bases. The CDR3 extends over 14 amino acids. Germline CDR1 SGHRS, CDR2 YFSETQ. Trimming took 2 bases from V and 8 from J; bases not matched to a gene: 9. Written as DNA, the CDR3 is TGCGCCAGCAGCTTTCAAACAGGGGATTGGGGCTACACCTTC. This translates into CASSFQTGDWGYTF.

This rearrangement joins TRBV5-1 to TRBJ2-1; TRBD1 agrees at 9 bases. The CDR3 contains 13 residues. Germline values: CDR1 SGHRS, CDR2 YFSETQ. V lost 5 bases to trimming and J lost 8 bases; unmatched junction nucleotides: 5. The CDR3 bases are TGCGCCAGCAGGCGGGACAGGGTCGATGAGCAGTTCTTC. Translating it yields CASRRDRVDEQFF.